Each of the 2 T cell receptor beta chains below was sequenced from the same sample in a study of tumour-infiltrating T cells in Burkitt lymphoma. The repertoire was sequenced with immunoSEQ multiplex PCR; TCRdb's copy has only in-frame clones and lacks some. In the table there are about 7,600 clones, 17% of which are singletons. The sequenced sample was tumor tissue. These receptors came from a human donor with diffuse large B-cell lymphoma.

This clone has just a few counts. The gene calls are TRBV4-1 and TRBJ2-7; 10 bases fit TRBD1. Unmatched junction bases numbered 6, after V lost 2 bases and J lost 5 bases. Germline V lookup: CDR1 MGHRA, CDR2 YSYEKL. The CDR3 is 15 residues long. The CDR3 loop reads CASSQPHGTGDEQYF. The DNA for the CDR3 is TGCGCCAGCAGCCAACCTCACGGGACAGGGGACGAGCAGTACTTC.

Only a few counts were recorded for this clone. V gene TRBV7-2 combines with J gene TRBJ2-7; maybe TRBD2 (6 bases). The CDR3 runs to 13 residues. The germline CDR1 and CDR2 sequences are SGHTA and FQGNSA. The V and J ends lost 5 bases and 4 bases respectively, with 12 bases between them. The CDR3 DNA is TGTGCCAGCAGCCTCAATAGCGGTTACGAGCAGTACTTC. Its protein product is CASSLNSGYEQYF.